The clone carrying this TCR beta chain came up many times. The data are from a study of blood T cell repertoires in COVID-19. Background on the study: Material from acute and convalescent COVID-19 was sourced from the United States, Italy and Spain. PBMCs, B-cell-depleted T cells, or T cells provided the cDNA or gDNA that made up the material.

CDR1 and CDR2 from the germline V gene are MNHEY and SVGEGT. After removal of 4 bases from V and 3 bases from J, the junction contained 2 bases not matched to a gene. The CDR3 runs 14 residues. How the authors handled the data: Estimated nucleated cell counts came from reference gene primer amplification. Sequencing was performed with immunoSEQ multiplex PCR; in TCRdb, only in-frame clones are kept and a portion is missing. For V, J and clone size, that table is used; D and trimming come from the DNA. The sample includes hundreds of thousands of clones, 70% to 90% of them seen just once. Sequenced input: peripheral blood. The origin of this receptor is a woman aged 18-35 years with acute or convalescent COVID-19. The chain employs TRBV6-2 or TRBV6-3 and TRBJ2-7; TRBD1 matches 11 bases. The CDR3 region is CASSSGTGGYEQYF. CDR3 in DNA: TGTGCCAGCAGTTCCGGGACAGGGGGCTACGAGCAGTACTTC.